This TCR beta chain is drawn from a study of beta chain features in type 1 diabetes. Whole-study results and caveats: Across all four CD4+ subsets, people with type 1 diabetes showed modestly shorter TCRB CDR3s.

Points on this clone: The target antigen is unknown.

The isolated RNA, all of it, was reverse transcribed, so expressed TCRB transcripts were what got sequenced. An average roughly 3.6 million reads came from naive, central memory and regulatory T cell samples. Assay: immunoSEQ multiplex PCR; the TCRdb copy retains only in-frame clones and omits some. The sample contains approximately 260,000 clones, roughly 21% of which appear only once. The germline V gene has CDR1 SGDLS and CDR2 YYNGEE. With V trimmed by 4 bases and J by 4 bases, 13 bases remained unmatched. The CDR3 contains 16 residues. The receptor was isolated from a woman between 40 and 50 years old with type 1 diabetes. The sequencing input was naive CD4+ T cells from blood. The V gene is TRBV9, the J gene TRBJ1-2; 7 bases fit TRBD1. The chain's CDR3 is CASSSRTGSSPYGYTF. DNA of the CDR3: TGTGCCAGCAGCTCCCGGACAGGCTCGTCTCCCTATGGCTACACCTTC.